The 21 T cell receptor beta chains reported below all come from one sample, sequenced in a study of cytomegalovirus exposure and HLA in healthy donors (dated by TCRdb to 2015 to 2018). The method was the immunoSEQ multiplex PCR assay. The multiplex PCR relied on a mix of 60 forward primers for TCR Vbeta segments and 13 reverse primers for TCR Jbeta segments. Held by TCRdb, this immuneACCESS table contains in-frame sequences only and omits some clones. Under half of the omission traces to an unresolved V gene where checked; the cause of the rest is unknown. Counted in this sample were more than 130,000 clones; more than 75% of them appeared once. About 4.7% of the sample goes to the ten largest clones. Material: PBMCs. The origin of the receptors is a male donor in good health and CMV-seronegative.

The CDR3 DNA reads as TGTGCCAGCAGCCCCGCTCGGACAGGAACTAATTCACCCCTCCACTTT. This translates into CASSPARTGTNSPLHF. The V call is TRBV5-6, the J call TRBJ1-6, with 7 bases lining up with TRBD1. The germline gives CDR1 SGHDT, CDR2 YYEEEE. The CDR3 length is 16 residues. The J segment lost 6 bases and the V segment lost 4 bases, leaving 10 bases of the junction unmatched.

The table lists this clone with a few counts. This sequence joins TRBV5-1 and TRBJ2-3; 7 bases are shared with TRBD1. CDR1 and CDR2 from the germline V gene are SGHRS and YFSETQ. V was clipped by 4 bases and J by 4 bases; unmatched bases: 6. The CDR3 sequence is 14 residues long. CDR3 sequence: CASSRQGPPDTQYF. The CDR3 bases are TGCGCCAGCAGCCGACAGGGCCCGCCAGATACGCAGTATTTT.

The CDR3 sequence is CASSTGPGYTF. CDR3 sequence (DNA): TGTGCCAGCAGTACAGGGCCTGGCTACACCTTC. The chain is built from TRBV6-5 and TRBJ1-2; D is perhaps TRBD1 (6 bases). The CDR3 loop spans 11 amino acids. V dropped 5 bases and J dropped 7 bases, with 8 bases sitting between them. Looked up from germline, CDR1 is MNHEY and CDR2 is SVGAGI.

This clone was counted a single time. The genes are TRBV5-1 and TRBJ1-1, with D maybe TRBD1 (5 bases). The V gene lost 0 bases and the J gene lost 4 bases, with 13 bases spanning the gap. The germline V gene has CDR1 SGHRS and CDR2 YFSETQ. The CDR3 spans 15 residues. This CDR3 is CASSLELGLVTEAFF. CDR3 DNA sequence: TGCGCCAGCAGCTTGGAGTTGGGGCTGGTCACTGAAGCTTTCTTT.

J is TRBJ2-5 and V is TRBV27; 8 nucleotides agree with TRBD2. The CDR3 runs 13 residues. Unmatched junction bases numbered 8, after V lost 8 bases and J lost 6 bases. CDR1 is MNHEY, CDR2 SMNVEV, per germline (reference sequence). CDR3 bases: TGTGCCAGCTCCATACGGGGGGGCCAGACCCAGTACTTC. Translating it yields CASSIRGGQTQYF.

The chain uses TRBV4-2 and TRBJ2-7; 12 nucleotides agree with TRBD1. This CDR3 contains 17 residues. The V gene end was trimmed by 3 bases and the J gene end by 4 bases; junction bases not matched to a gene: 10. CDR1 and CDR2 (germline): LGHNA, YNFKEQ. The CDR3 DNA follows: TGTGCCAGCAGCCACTACACACCGGGACAGGGGGCGTACGAGCAGTACTTC. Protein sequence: CASSHYTPGQGAYEQYF.

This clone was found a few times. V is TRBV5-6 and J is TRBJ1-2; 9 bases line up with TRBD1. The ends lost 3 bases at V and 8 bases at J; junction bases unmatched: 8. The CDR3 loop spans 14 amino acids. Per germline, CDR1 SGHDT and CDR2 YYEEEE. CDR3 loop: CASSYGTGLGGYTF. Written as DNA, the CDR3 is TGTGCCAGCAGCTACGGGACAGGGCTGGGGGGCTACACCTTC.

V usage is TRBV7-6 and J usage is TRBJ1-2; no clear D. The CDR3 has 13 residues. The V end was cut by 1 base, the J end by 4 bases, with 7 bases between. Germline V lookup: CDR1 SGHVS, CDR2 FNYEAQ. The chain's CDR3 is CASSLGAAYGYTF. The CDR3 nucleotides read TGTGCCAGCAGCTTAGGAGCCGCCTATGGCTACACCTTC.

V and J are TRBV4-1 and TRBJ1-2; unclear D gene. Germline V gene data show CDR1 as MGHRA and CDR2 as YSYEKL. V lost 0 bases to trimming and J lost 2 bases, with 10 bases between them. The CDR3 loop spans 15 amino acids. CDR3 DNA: TGCGCCAGCAGCCAAGACGTACAGACAAACTATGGCTACACCTTC. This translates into CASSQDVQTNYGYTF.

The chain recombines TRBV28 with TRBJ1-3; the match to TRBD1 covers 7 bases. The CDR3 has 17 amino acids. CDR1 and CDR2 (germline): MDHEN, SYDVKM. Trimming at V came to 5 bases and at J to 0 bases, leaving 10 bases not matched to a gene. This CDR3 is CASSNRGQPYSGNTIYF. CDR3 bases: TGTGCCAGCAGTAATCGGGGACAGCCATACTCTGGAAACACCATATATTTT.

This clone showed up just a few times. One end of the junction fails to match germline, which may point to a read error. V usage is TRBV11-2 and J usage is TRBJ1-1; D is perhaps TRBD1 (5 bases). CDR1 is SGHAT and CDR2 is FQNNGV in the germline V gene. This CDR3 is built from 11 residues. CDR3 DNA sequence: TGTGCCAGCAGCTTCCGGGGGGGTTTTCTCTTT. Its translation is CASSFRGGFLF. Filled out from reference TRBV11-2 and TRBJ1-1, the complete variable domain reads EAGVAQSPRYKIIEKRQSVAFWCNPISGHATLYWYQQILGQGPKLLIQFQNNGVVDDSQLPKDRFSAERLKGVDSTLKIQPAKLEDSAVYLCASSFRGGFLFGQGTRLTVV.

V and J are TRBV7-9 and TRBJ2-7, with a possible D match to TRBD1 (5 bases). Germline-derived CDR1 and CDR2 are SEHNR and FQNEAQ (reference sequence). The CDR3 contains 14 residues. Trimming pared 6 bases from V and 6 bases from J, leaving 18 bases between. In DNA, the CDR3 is TGTGCCAGCAGAAGATCGGACGCCCAGGGCGAGCAGTACTTC. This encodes CASRRSDAQGEQYF.

The CDR3, as DNA: TGCGCCAGCAGCCAAGACGGGAGTGAGCAGTTCTTC. Translated: CASSQDGSEQFF. The gene calls are TRBV4-3 and TRBJ2-1; a weak D match, TRBD2 (6 bases). Looked up from germline, CDR1 is LGHNA and CDR2 is YSLEER. CDR3 length equals 12 residues. V was shortened by 0 bases and J by 9 bases, with 6 bases between the two germline ends.

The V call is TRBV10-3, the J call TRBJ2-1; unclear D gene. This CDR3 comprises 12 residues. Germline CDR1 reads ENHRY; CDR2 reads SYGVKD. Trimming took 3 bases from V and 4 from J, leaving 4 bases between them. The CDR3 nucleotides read TGTGCCATCAGTGACAGATACAATGAGCAGTTCTTC. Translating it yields CAISDRYNEQFF.

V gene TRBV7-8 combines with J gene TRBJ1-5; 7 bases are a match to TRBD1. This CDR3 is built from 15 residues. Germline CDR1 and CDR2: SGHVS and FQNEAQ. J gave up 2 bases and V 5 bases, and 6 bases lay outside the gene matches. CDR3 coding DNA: TGTGCCAGCAGCCGAGGGACAGTGCGCAATCAGCCCCAGCATTTT. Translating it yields CASSRGTVRNQPQHF.

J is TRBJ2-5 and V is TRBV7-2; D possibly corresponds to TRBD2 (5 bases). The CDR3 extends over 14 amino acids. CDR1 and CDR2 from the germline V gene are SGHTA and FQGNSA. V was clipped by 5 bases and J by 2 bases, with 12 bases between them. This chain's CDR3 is CASSAQSGQETQYF. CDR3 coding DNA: TGTGCCAGCAGCGCGCAGTCGGGGCAAGAGACCCAGTACTTC.

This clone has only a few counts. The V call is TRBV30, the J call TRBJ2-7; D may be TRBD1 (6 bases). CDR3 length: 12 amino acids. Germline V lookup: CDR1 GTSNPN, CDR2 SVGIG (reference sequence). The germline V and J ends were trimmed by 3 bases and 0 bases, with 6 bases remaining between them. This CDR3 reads CAWRDSSYEQYF. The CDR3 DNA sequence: TGTGCCTGGAGGGACAGCTCCTACGAGCAGTACTTC.

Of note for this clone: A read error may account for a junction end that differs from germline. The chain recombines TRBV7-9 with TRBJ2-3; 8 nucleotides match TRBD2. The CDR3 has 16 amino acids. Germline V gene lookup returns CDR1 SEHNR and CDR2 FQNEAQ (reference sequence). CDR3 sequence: CASGLYSGANTDTQYF. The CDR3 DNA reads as TGTGCCAGCGGCTTGTATAGCGGGGCGAACACAGATACGCAGTATTTT.

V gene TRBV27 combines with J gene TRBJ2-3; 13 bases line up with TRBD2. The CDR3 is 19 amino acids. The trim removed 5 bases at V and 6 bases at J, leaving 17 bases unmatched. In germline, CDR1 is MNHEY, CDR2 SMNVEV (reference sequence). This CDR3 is CASSPHPKLAGGPKDTQYF. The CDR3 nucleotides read TGTGCCAGCAGTCCTCACCCCAAACTAGCGGGGGGGCCCAAGGATACGCAGTATTTT.

The CDR3 DNA sequence: TGTGCCAGCAGACATTTGGATTCACCCCTCCACTTT. This codes for CASRHLDSPLHF. This sequence joins TRBV6-5 and TRBJ1-6; unclear D gene. The CDR3 runs 12 residues. Between the trimmed V and J ends, which lost 6 bases and 8 bases, there was a span of 8 bases. The germline CDR1 and CDR2 sequences are MNHEY and SVGAGI.

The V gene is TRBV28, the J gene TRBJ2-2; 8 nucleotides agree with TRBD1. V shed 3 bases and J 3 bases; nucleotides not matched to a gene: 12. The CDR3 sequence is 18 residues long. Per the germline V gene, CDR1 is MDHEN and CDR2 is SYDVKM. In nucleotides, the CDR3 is TGTGCCAGCAGTTTCCCCGGGACAGGTCGATCGGACACCGGGGAGCTGTTTTTT. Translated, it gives CASSFPGTGRSDTGELFF.